This T cell receptor (beta chain) emerged from a study of T cell responses to AZD1222 COVID-19 vaccine. Overall study findings and caveats: White British people made up most donors, females outnumbered males, and clonal diversity was possibly underestimated. Reportedly, close to half of spike-specific TCRs are directed against unmutated variant regions.

CDR3 length: 13 residues. V was trimmed by 2 bases and J by 2 bases, leaving 6 bases between them. Germline lookup yields CDR1 SGHDN and CDR2 FVKESK. Method: immunoSEQ multiplex PCR; TCRdb's copy keeps in-frame clones and lacks some. The data hold 84,000 or so clones, with approximately 90% observed a single time. As regards this clone: Its specificity is not known.

The gene calls are TRBV14 and TRBJ2-5, with D unclear. The TCR comes from an adult in good health. Here the sequenced sample was peripheral blood, taken on day 0 of AZD1222 vaccination. The DNA for the CDR3 is TGTGCCAGCAGCCAAAATTATCAAGAGACCCAGTACTTC. Translation: CASSQNYQETQYF.